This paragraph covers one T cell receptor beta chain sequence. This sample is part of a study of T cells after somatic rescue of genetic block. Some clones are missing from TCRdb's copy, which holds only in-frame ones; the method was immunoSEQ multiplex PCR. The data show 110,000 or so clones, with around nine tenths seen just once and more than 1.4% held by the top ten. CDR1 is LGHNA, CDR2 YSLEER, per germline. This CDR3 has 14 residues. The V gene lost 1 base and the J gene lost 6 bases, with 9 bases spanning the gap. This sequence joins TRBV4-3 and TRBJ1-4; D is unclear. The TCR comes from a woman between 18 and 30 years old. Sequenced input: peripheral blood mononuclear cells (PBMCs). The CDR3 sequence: CASSQGLVDEKLFF. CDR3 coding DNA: TGCGCCAGCAGCCAAGGGCTAGTGGATGAAAAACTGTTTTTT.